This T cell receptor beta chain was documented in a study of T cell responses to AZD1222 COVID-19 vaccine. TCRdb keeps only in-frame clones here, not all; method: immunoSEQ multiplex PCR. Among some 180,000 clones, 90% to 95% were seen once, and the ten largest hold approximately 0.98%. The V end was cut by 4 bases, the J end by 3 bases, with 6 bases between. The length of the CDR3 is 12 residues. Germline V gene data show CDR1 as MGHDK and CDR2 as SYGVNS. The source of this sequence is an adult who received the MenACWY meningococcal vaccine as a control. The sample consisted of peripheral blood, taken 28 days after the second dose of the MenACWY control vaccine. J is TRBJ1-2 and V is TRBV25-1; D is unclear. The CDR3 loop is CASSVPDYGYTF. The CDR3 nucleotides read TGTGCCAGCAGTGTCCCTGACTATGGCTACACCTTC.